The entry below describes one TCR beta chain. The antigen is unknown. This same CDR3 is encoded by further DNA sequences in the sample. The data were produced by immunoSEQ multiplex PCR, yet TCRdb's version contains in-frame clones alone and is incomplete. This repertoire shows approximately 6,800 clones, over 70% found once; its top ten account for around 9%. In germline, CDR1 is SGHVS, CDR2 FQNEAQ. This CDR3 is 15 amino acids long. The V end lost 0 bases, the J end lost 1 base, and 7 bases lay between the germline ends. This sample was taken from a study of T cell repertoires in ileal Crohn's disease. Whole-study context: Median disease duration was nearly eight years; about 35% smoked at surgery. The MI sample came from the proximal margin of the surgical specimen. Study-wide points: Mucosal expansions were suggested to be mainly CD8 T cells. Compared with non-smokers, active smokers at surgery showed more clonal expansions.

Indicated time point: proximal margin of the surgical specimen (macroscopically non-inflamed). The sample consisted of ileal tissue. This chain links TRBV7-8 with TRBJ1-3, with unresolved D. This clonotype was sampled from an adult with Crohn's disease. For the CDR3, the DNA is TGTGCCAGCAGCTTAGCGTGGGGATCTGGAAACACCATATATTTT. Protein: CASSLAWGSGNTIYF.